The text below deals with one T cell receptor beta chain. The sample originates from a study of blood T cell repertoires in COVID-19. About the research overall: Samples of COVID-19 (acute and convalescent) were obtained from the United States, Italy and Spain. In each case, the material was cDNA or gDNA derived from T cells, B-cell-depleted T cells, or PBMCs.

The CDR3 loop spans 14 amino acids. V lost 10 bases to trimming and J lost 7 bases; unmatched junction nucleotides: 10. Germline CDR1 is LNHDA and CDR2 is SQIVND (reference sequence). Source study methods: Quantification of nucleated cells was approximated via reference gene primer amplification. Assay: immunoSEQ multiplex PCR; the TCRdb copy retains only in-frame clones and omits some. That table supplies the V and J calls and clone size; D and trimming were determined from the DNA. Of roughly 230,000 clones listed, 65% to 90% were seen once; the top ten hold roughly 7%. The chain links TRBV19 to TRBJ1-6, with TRBD1 identical over 7 bases. The sequenced sample consisted of peripheral blood. The clonotype was recovered from a woman aged 50 to 65 with acute or convalescent COVID-19. CDR3 nucleotides: TGTGCCACAACAACCGGGACAGAAAATTCACCCCTCCACTTT. The encoded protein is CATTTGTENSPLHF. Full variable domain (outside the CDR3, taken from reference TRBV19 and TRBJ1-6): DGGITQSPKYLFRKEGQNVTLSCEQNLNHDAMYWYRQDPGQGLRLIYYSQIVNDFQKGDIAEGYSVSREKKESFPLTVTSAQKNPTAFYLCATTTGTENSPLHFGNGTRLTVT.